The 28 T cell receptor beta chains below were found in one sample sequenced in a study of blood T cell repertoires in COVID-19. Repertoires were generated with immunoSEQ multiplex PCR, while TCRdb's copy carries only in-frame clones and drops some. The data show about 160,000 clones, approximately 88% seen once. Specimen: peripheral blood. All receptors come from a woman of 80 years or more with active or convalescent COVID-19.

The V call is TRBV4-2, the J call TRBJ2-2; a weak D match, TRBD1 (5 bases). CDR1 and CDR2 (germline): LGHNA, YNFKEQ. The CDR3 consists of 14 residues. CDR3 nucleotide sequence: TGTGCGAGCGAAGGGGTTCTGAACACCGGGGAGCTGTTTTTT. Translation: CASEGVLNTGELFF.

This CDR3 reads CASSLVSGVNTEAFF. CDR3 bases: TGTGCCAGCAGCTTAGTTTCCGGTGTGAACACTGAAGCTTTCTTT. The chain employs TRBV7-2 and TRBJ1-1; D remains unclear. The V and J ends lost 1 base and 0 bases respectively, with 9 bases between them. This CDR3 comprises 15 residues. Germline V gene sequence: CDR1 SGHTA, CDR2 FQGNSA.

This clone was detected only once. V is TRBV19 and J is TRBJ1-1, with D perhaps matching TRBD1 (6 bases). Germline V gene sequence: CDR1 LNHDA, CDR2 SQIVND (reference sequence). The V end lost 7 bases, the J end lost 1 base, and 10 bases lay between the germline ends. This CDR3 is built from 13 residues. The CDR3 DNA reads TGTGCCAGTATTGGGACACCGAACACTGAAGCTTTCTTT. Amino acids: CASIGTPNTEAFF.

The chain uses TRBV27 and TRBJ2-7, with D possibly being TRBD2 (5 bases). V lost 5 bases and J 3 bases, leaving 11 bases between the germline ends. The length of the CDR3 is 13 residues. In germline, CDR1 is MNHEY, CDR2 SMNVEV (reference sequence). CDR3 amino acids: CASSGSPYYEQYF. CDR3 coding DNA: TGTGCCAGCAGTGGGAGTCCCTACTACGAGCAGTACTTC.

The J gene is TRBJ1-1, the V gene TRBV2; 10 nucleotides line up with TRBD1. Germline V gene sequence: CDR1 SNHLY, CDR2 FYNNEI. The ends lost 6 bases at V and 5 bases at J; junction bases unmatched: 3. The CDR3 sequence is 13 residues long. The CDR3 loop reads CASRGQGRTEAFF. The CDR3, as DNA: TGTGCCAGCAGGGGACAGGGGAGGACTGAAGCTTTCTTT. Full variable domain (outside the CDR3, taken from reference TRBV2 and TRBJ1-1): EPEVTQTPSHQVTQMGQEVILRCVPISNHLYFYWYRQILGQKVEFLVSFYNNEISEKSEIFDDQFSVERPDGSNFTLKIRSTKLEDSAMYFCASRGQGRTEAFFGQGTRLTVV.

The chain joins TRBV4-3 to TRBJ1-2; TRBD1 might be the D (6 bases). Germline values: CDR1 LGHNA, CDR2 YSLEER. The CDR3 has 16 residues. V lost 2 bases and J lost 4, with 17 bases in between. CDR3: CASSQTLDSLFYGYTF. DNA of the CDR3: TGCGCCAGCAGCCAAACCCTGGACAGTCTCTTCTATGGCTACACCTTC.

This sequence joins TRBV6-5 and TRBJ2-7, with D perhaps matching TRBD1 (5 bases). This CDR3 is 13 amino acids long. With 6 bases removed from V and 2 bases from J, the gap between germline ends came to 11 bases. Looked up from germline, CDR1 is MNHEY and CDR2 is SVGAGI. CDR3 nucleotide sequence: TGTGCCAGCAGCGCGCAGGGAACCTACGAGCAGTACTTC. Translated, it gives CASSAQGTYEQYF.

In DNA form, the CDR3 reads TGTGCCAGCAGCCAACCAGGGAACCTTTCACCCCTCCACTTT. This sequence encodes CASSQPGNLSPLHF. The chain uses TRBV3-1 (or the pseudogene TRBV3-2) and TRBJ1-6, with D maybe TRBD1 (5 bases). The V gene's germline CDR1 is LGHDT and CDR2 YNNKEL (reference sequence). The CDR3 covers 14 residues. Trimming pared 2 bases from V and 9 bases from J, leaving 11 bases between.

Only one count was recorded for this clone. This chain joins TRBV4-1 and TRBJ1-2, with D tentatively TRBD1 (6 bases). Trimming left V 5 bases short and J 8 bases short, with 24 bases between. The germline V gene has CDR1 MGHRA and CDR2 YSYEKL. The CDR3 is 16 residues long. The DNA for the CDR3 is TGCGCCAGCAGCTCCCTGGATAGGGAACGGGGGGGCGGCTACACCTTC. Translating it yields CASSSLDRERGGGYTF.

This chain joins TRBV11-3 and TRBJ2-4, with 7 bases identical to TRBD2. J lost 6 bases, V lost 4 bases, and 9 bases had no gene match. Germline values: CDR1 SGHNT, CDR2 YENEEA. The length of the CDR3 is 15 residues. The CDR3 loop is CASSSQGGDRNIQYF. The DNA of the CDR3 is TGTGCCAGCAGCTCCCAGGGAGGGGACCGAAACATTCAGTACTTC.

This clone was observed a handful of times. The rearrangement links TRBV5-1 to TRBJ1-2; TRBD1 aligns across 9 bases. CDR3 length: 14 amino acids. Trimming took 4 bases from V and 4 from J; bases not matched to a gene: 5. Germline V gene sequence: CDR1 SGHRS, CDR2 YFSETQ. The CDR3 region has the DNA TGCGCCAGCAGCACGGACAGGGGCGGCTATGGCTACACCTTC. This gives the protein CASSTDRGGYGYTF.

This clone has only one observation. The rearrangement links TRBV11-2 to TRBJ2-7, with 9 bases fitting TRBD2. The CDR3 length is 17 residues. Germline CDR1 and CDR2: SGHAT and FQNNGV. The J segment lost 1 base and the V segment lost 0 bases, leaving 7 bases of the junction unmatched. The CDR3 bases are TGTGCCAGCAGCTTAGATGGTCGGACTAGCGTTTCCTACGAGCAGTACTTC. It translates to CASSLDGRTSVSYEQYF.

The V gene is TRBV29-1, the J gene TRBJ1-5; 8 positions agree with TRBD1. CDR1 is SQVTM and CDR2 is ANQGSEA in the germline V gene. V dropped 4 bases and J dropped 3; count of bases not matched to a gene: 8. The CDR3 is 15 amino acids. The CDR3 spells CSVVAGTGNNQPQHF. CDR3 nucleotides: TGCAGCGTTGTGGCTGGGACAGGTAACAATCAGCCCCAGCATTTT.

The chain has TRBV5-1 and TRBJ2-7; a possible D gene is TRBD1 (6 bases). Germline CDR1 and CDR2: SGHRS and YFSETQ. The CDR3 contains 15 residues. The V end lost 3 bases, the J end lost 2 bases, and 15 bases lay between the germline ends. Here the CDR3 DNA reads TGCGCCAGCAGCTCGCCCGGGACACCTACCTACGAGCAGTACTTC. Amino acids: CASSSPGTPTYEQYF.

The genes are TRBV20-1 and TRBJ2-7; the match to TRBD1 covers 10 bases. The germline gives CDR1 DFQATT, CDR2 SNEGSKA (reference sequence). There are 17 residues in the CDR3. The J segment lost 0 bases and the V segment lost 3 bases, leaving 11 bases of the junction unmatched. CDR3 amino acids: CSASAGTGVLSSYEQYF. Here the CDR3 DNA reads TGCAGTGCTAGTGCCGGGACAGGGGTCTTAAGCTCCTACGAGCAGTACTTC.

In nucleotides, the CDR3 is TGTGCCAGCAGCCACGGGGTCGGTGAGCAGTACTTC. It is translated as CASSHGVGEQYF. V is TRBV14 and J is TRBJ2-7; TRBD2 is a possible D gene (5 bases). Germline values: CDR1 SGHDN, CDR2 FVKESK. The CDR3 loop spans 12 amino acids. Trimming left V 3 bases short and J 7 bases short, with 10 bases between. The entire variable domain, with the rest obtained from reference TRBV14 and TRBJ2-7, is as follows: EAGVTQFPSHSVIEKGQTVTLRCDPISGHDNLYWYRRVMGKEIKFLLHFVKESKQDESGMPNNRFLAERTGGTYSTLKVQPAELEDSGVYFCASSHGVGEQYFGPGTRLTVT.

The rearrangement joins TRBV4-1 to TRBJ1-2; no clear D. The CDR3 is made up of 14 amino acids. The ends were cut back, 5 bases at V and 2 bases at J, with 12 bases in the middle. Germline CDR1 is MGHRA and CDR2 is YSYEKL. The CDR3 protein is CASSFPVGNYGYTF. The CDR3 bases are TGCGCCAGCAGCTTCCCAGTCGGGAACTATGGCTACACCTTC.

The chain combines TRBV6-5 with TRBJ1-4, with 7 bases fitting TRBD1. In germline, CDR1 is MNHEY, CDR2 SVGAGI. V lost 2 bases to trimming and J lost 5 bases; unmatched junction nucleotides: 5. This CDR3 has 15 residues. In nucleotides, the CDR3 is TGTGCCAGCAGTTACGGGGACAGCCTGAATGAAAAACTGTTTTTT. It specifies CASSYGDSLNEKLFF.

J is TRBJ1-4 and V is TRBV23-1; a possible D gene is TRBD1 (6 bases). TRBV23-1 is flagged as an ORF with uncertain function. The CDR3 extends over 15 amino acids. V lost 8 bases to trimming and J lost 4 bases, with 17 bases between them. CDR3 residues: CASFLRGGLNEKLFF. The CDR3 nucleotides read TGCGCCAGCTTCCTTCGGGGGGGCCTTAATGAAAAACTGTTTTTT.

V gene TRBV11-2 combines with J gene TRBJ1-4; tentative D call: TRBD1 (6 bases). V lost 6 bases and J 0 bases, leaving 23 bases between the germline ends. Germline CDR1 reads SGHAT; CDR2 reads FQNNGV. The length of the CDR3 is 19 residues. The CDR3 sequence is CASRASGGRISTTNEKLFF. The CDR3 nucleotides read TGTGCCAGCAGGGCGTCGGGGGGCCGAATTTCAACAACTAATGAAAAACTGTTTTTT. Complete variable domain (other parts from reference TRBV11-2 and TRBJ1-4): EAGVAQSPRYKIIEKRQSVAFWCNPISGHATLYWYQQILGQGPKLLIQFQNNGVVDDSQLPKDRFSAERLKGVDSTLKIQPAKLEDSAVYLCASRASGGRISTTNEKLFFGSGTQLSVL.

The chain couples TRBV27 to TRBJ1-4; 7 bases line up with TRBD1. J lost 0 bases, V lost 8 bases, and 15 bases had no gene match. Germline V lookup: CDR1 MNHEY, CDR2 SMNVEV (reference sequence). The CDR3 has 18 residues. CDR3 bases: TGTGCCAGCGCAATTGAAGCCGCGGGACAGACAACTAATGAAAAACTGTTTTTT. It translates to CASAIEAAGQTTNEKLFF.

The chain couples TRBV7-9 to TRBJ1-2; maybe TRBD1 (5 bases). Germline V gene sequence: CDR1 SEHNR, CDR2 FQNEAQ (reference sequence). V was trimmed by 5 bases and J by 0 bases, leaving 13 bases between them. The CDR3 spans 15 residues. Here the CDR3 reads CASSRQTDTNYGYTF. The CDR3, as DNA: TGTGCCAGCAGCCGCCAGACAGACACTAACTATGGCTACACCTTC.

This sequence joins TRBV7-2 and TRBJ1-1; 9 bases are shared with TRBD1. The trim removed 3 bases at V and 4 bases at J, leaving 9 bases unmatched. CDR1 and CDR2 (germline): SGHTA, FQGNSA. This CDR3 region has 16 residues. The CDR3 is CASSLVWDRETTEAFF. As DNA, the CDR3 is TGTGCCAGCAGCTTGGTCTGGGACAGGGAGACCACTGAAGCTTTCTTT.

The chain couples TRBV10-1 to TRBJ2-3; 15 bases are shared with TRBD2. The germline CDR1 and CDR2 sequences are WNHNN and SYGVQD (reference sequence). With 6 bases clipped from V and 0 bases from J, the junction kept 7 bases outside the gene matches. The CDR3 has 18 residues. CDR3 sequence (DNA): TGCGCCAGCAGCGCCGGACTAGCGGGGGGGTCGAGCACAGATACGCAGTATTTT. This codes for CASSAGLAGGSSTDTQYF.

This clone has a handful of counts. V is TRBV10-3 and J is TRBJ2-1, with a weak D call TRBD2 (6 bases). Looked up from germline, CDR1 is ENHRY and CDR2 is SYGVKD. The CDR3 covers 14 residues. Trimming took 9 bases from V and 6 from J, leaving 18 bases between them. The CDR3 nucleotides are TGTGCCATGAGAGAAGCGGGCGAACGCAATGAGCAGTTCTTC. It codes for CAMREAGERNEQFF.

The V and J genes are TRBV11-3 and TRBJ2-7; weak D call: TRBD1 (6 bases). Per germline, CDR1 SGHNT and CDR2 YENEEA. This CDR3 is 14 amino acids long. Trimming took off 6 bases at V and 7 bases at J, with 19 bases between the two ends. CDR3 nucleotide sequence: TGTGCCAGCAGAGCAGCCCAGGGGAGAGGAGAGCAGTACTTC. Encoded protein: CASRAAQGRGEQYF.

This chain joins TRBV3-1 (or the pseudogene TRBV3-2) and TRBJ2-2; no clear D gene. Looked up from germline, CDR1 is LGHDT and CDR2 is YNNKEL (reference sequence). V was trimmed by 1 base and J by 6 bases, leaving 6 bases between them. The CDR3 is 13 residues long. In nucleotides, the CDR3 is TGTGCCAGCAGCCAAGGCCAGGCCGGGGAGCTGTTTTTT. Translation gives CASSQGQAGELFF.

The chain carries TRBV19 and TRBJ1-4; D might be TRBD1 (5 bases). The germline V gene encodes CDR1 LNHDA and CDR2 SQIVND (reference sequence). This CDR3 region has 15 residues. The V end lost 5 bases, the J end lost 2 bases, and 12 bases lay between the germline ends. Here the CDR3 reads CASSGGDATNEKLFF. The CDR3 bases are TGTGCCAGTAGTGGAGGGGACGCCACTAATGAAAAACTGTTTTTT.